This TCR beta chain was obtained from a study of T-cell memory formation after mild COVID-19. Broader study findings: Among clones contracting day 15 to 85, CD4/CD8 was balanced, whereas later expanders leaned CD4+. Largely, contracting CD4+ clones fell within CM and EM, and contracting CD8+ clones within EMRA. Clones from the second wave (peaking day 37) had unconfirmed SARS-CoV-2 specificity.

Worth noting for this clonotype: Its antigen remains unknown.

The V gene's germline CDR1 is MNHNS and CDR2 SASEGT. This CDR3 has 15 residues. After removal of 6 bases from V and 0 bases from J, the junction contained 6 bases not matched to a gene. Sample barcodes and UMIs were carried by the TCR alpha and TCR beta cDNA libraries that 5'RACE generated with constant-segment primers. TCRdb re-called the 5' RACE reads with MiXCR, one entry per CDR3 protein. The sample lists around 340,000 distinct CDR3 sequences, approximately 13% occurring once. The sample consisted of PBMCs or a T cell subset sorted from them (not recorded which). The chain has TRBV6-1 and TRBJ2-3; 7 bases align to TRBD2. This clonotype was sampled from a man between 18 and 35 years old who had mild COVID-19 (a few samples of this study predate the infection). Cell type and time point are not known. CDR3 in amino acids: CASRLAYSSTDTQYF. As DNA, the CDR3 is TGTGCCAGCAGACTAGCGTATTCCAGCACAGATACGCAGTATTTT.